This T cell receptor beta chain was found in a study of early T cells in non-severe SARS-CoV-2 infection. About the study: Sequencing targeted bulk RNA from unsorted whole blood, leaving chains unpaired.

CDR3 length equals 18 residues. Germline V lookup: CDR1 LGHDT, CDR2 YNNKEL (reference sequence). The junction had 14 bases not matched to a gene; V was cut back by 4 bases and J by 6 bases. As part of library construction, unique molecular identifiers were attached to individual cDNA molecules. TCRdb reprocessed the 5' RACE reads via MiXCR and lists one record per CDR3 protein. Of 65,000 to 95,000 distinct CDR3 sequences listed, 8.5% to 10% are singletons. The study, taken as a whole, reports: VDJdb matches were skewed toward anti-spike CD8 T cell responses.

This clonotype has only a few counts. Its antigen is not identified. The sequenced sample consisted of whole blood. The source is an adult who was a healthcare worker with PCR-confirmed SARS-CoV-2 infection or an uninfected control (not recorded which). The chain couples TRBV3-1 to TRBJ2-3, with 12 bases fitting TRBD2. DNA for the CDR3: TGTGCCAGCAGCCGGCGAGGCCTAGCGGGAGGGCCGGGGGATACGCAGTATTTT. It yields the protein CASSRRGLAGGPGDTQYF.